These 13 T cell receptor beta chains originate from one sample sequenced in a study of molecular identifiers for immune sequencing clone quantification (dated by TCRdb to the late 2010s). The library was produced with PCR. TCRdb lists the instrument as Illumina MiSeq. TCRdb handled the public reads itself, with Q25 trimming in fastp and clone calling in MiXCR, and kept productive beta chains. Each CDR3 protein gets just one entry, which takes the most common genes and DNA from the rows behind it. Counted in this sample were about 40,000 distinct CDR3 sequences; around a sixth of them appeared once. The ten largest account for 7% to 9% of the sample. Sequenced sample: naive CD8+ T cells from blood, with Jurkat cell RNA spiked in. The cell subset or site label here, explained by the study, means: FACS-sorted CD8+CD4-CCR7+CD45RA+ naive T cells. Receptor source: a human donor in good health. Some libraries in this study had Jurkat cell RNA spiked in.

The CDR3 DNA reads TGCAGTGCTTTGACAGGGTGGTCTGAAAAACTGTTTTTT. Translation gives CSALTGWSEKLFF. J is TRBJ1-4 and V is TRBV20-1; 7 bases are shared with TRBD1. V dropped 5 bases and J dropped 7; count of bases not matched to a gene: 7. Germline lookup yields CDR1 DFQATT and CDR2 SNEGSKA (reference sequence). The CDR3 totals 13 residues.

The chain combines TRBV28 with TRBJ2-7; D is possibly TRBD1 (6 bases). Between the trimmed V and J ends, which lost 1 base and 3 bases, there was a span of 13 bases. Germline CDR1 and CDR2: MDHEN and SYDVKM. This CDR3 has 15 amino acids. CDR3 in DNA: TGTGCCAGCAGTTTATATAGGGGGTCGGGCTACGAGCAGTACTTC. Translation gives CASSLYRGSGYEQYF.

The chain has TRBV19 and TRBJ2-1, with 7 bases identical to TRBD1. The CDR3 consists of 15 residues. Germline trimming cut 5 bases from V and 6 bases from J; bases unmatched to any gene: 10. Germline CDR1 is LNHDA and CDR2 is SQIVND (reference sequence). CDR3 DNA sequence: TGTGCCAGTAGTGTTTACAGGGGATATACCAATGAGCAGTTCTTC. This gives the protein CASSVYRGYTNEQFF.

This clonotype came up many times. The chain carries TRBV6-2 or TRBV6-3 and TRBJ2-7; the D call may be TRBD1 or TRBD2 (5 bases each). The CDR3 has 14 residues. V lost 2 bases, J lost 4 bases, and 12 bases lay in between. Looked up from germline, CDR1 is MNHEY and CDR2 is SVGEGT. CDR3 coding DNA: TGTGCCAGCAGTTACGTTGGGGGTTTTTACGAGCAGTACTTC. As protein: CASSYVGGFYEQYF.

The V and J genes are TRBV10-3 and TRBJ2-1; tentative D call: TRBD2 (5 bases). The V end was cut by 5 bases, the J end by 8 bases, with 16 bases between. CDR1 and CDR2 (germline): ENHRY, SYGVKD. This CDR3 is 14 amino acids long. The CDR3 is CAISSSRRLDEQFF. CDR3 nucleotides: TGTGCCATCAGTTCTAGCAGGAGACTTGATGAGCAGTTCTTC.

This clonotype was seen many times. V and J are TRBV6-2 or TRBV6-3 and TRBJ2-2; 7 bases are shared with TRBD1. J gave up 4 bases and V 5 bases, and 7 bases lay outside the gene matches. Germline V gives CDR1 MNHEY, CDR2 SVGEGT. CDR3 length: 15 residues. The CDR3 here is CASSDFSGGTGELFF. CDR3 nucleotides: TGTGCCAGCAGTGACTTCTCAGGGGGCACCGGGGAGCTGTTTTTT.

Note on this clonotype: A much larger clone is a single base away; this may be a read error. The CDR3 DNA reads as TGTGCCAGCAGTATGACTAGCGGGAGAGAGCGGTACTTC. It codes for CASSMTSGRERYF. The V call is TRBV27, the J call TRBJ2-7; 12 bases match TRBD2. The CDR3 contains 13 residues. Germline V gene sequence: CDR1 MNHEY, CDR2 SMNVEV (reference sequence).

This clonotype was picked up many times. This sequence joins TRBV7-6 and TRBJ2-7; TRBD2 agrees at 8 bases. The J segment lost 4 bases and the V segment lost 6 bases, leaving 8 bases of the junction unmatched. CDR1 and CDR2 from the germline V gene are SGHVS and FNYEAQ. The CDR3 consists of 14 residues. The CDR3 loop is CASSSGTSIYEQYF. In DNA, the CDR3 is TGTGCCAGCAGTTCCGGGACTAGTATTTACGAGCAGTACTTC. The complete variable domain, with remaining parts taken from reference TRBV7-6 and TRBJ2-7, reads GAGVSQSPRYKVTKRGQDVALRCDPISGHVSLYWYRQALGQGPEFLTYFNYEAQQDKSGLPNDRFSAERPEGSISTLTIQRTEQRDSAMYRCASSSGTSIYEQYFGPGTRLTVT.

This clonotype was seen more than once but under ten times. The junction does not match germline at one end; this may be a read error. The CDR3 spells CASRLETSGTFHEQFF. In nucleotides, the CDR3 is TGTGCCAGCAGGTTAGAGACTAGCGGGACATTCCATGAGCAGTTCTTC. The chain employs TRBV12-3 or TRBV12-4 and TRBJ2-1; TRBD2 aligns across 11 bases. This CDR3 spans 16 amino acids.

This clonotype was seen ten or more times. CDR3 sequence: CASSTGINEQYF. The CDR3 DNA reads as TGTGCCAGCTCGACAGGGATCAACGAGCAGTACTTC. This chain links TRBV28 with TRBJ2-7, with 7 bases matching TRBD1. V was clipped by 8 bases and J by 5 bases; unmatched bases: 6. Germline V lookup: CDR1 MDHEN, CDR2 SYDVKM. The CDR3 sequence is 12 residues long.

The sample holds one count of this clonotype. This may be a read error: a much more frequent sequence differs by one nucleotide. The rearrangement joins TRBV4-3 to TRBJ2-3; possibly TRBD1 or TRBD2 for D (5 bases each). The CDR3 length is 19 residues. Trimming took 0 bases from V and 1 from J, leaving 20 bases between them. Germline V CDR1 and CDR2: LGHNA, YSLEER. Here the CDR3 reads CASSQDSGSRRGGTDTQYF. CDR3 DNA sequence: TGCGCCAGCAGCCAAGATTCGGGTAGCAGGAGAGGGGGCACAGATACGCAGTATTTT.

This clonotype was recorded at least ten times. The chain combines TRBV7-6 with TRBJ2-1; possible D gene TRBD1, 6 bases. The V gene lost 0 bases and the J gene lost 0 bases, with 9 bases spanning the gap. Germline CDR1 reads SGHVS; CDR2 reads FNYEAQ. CDR3 length: 16 residues. CDR3 coding DNA: TGTGCCAGCAGCTTAGCGGTACAGGGCTCCTACAATGAGCAGTTCTTC. It codes for CASSLAVQGSYNEQFF.

This clonotype was detected once. The chain carries TRBV27 and TRBJ2-1; the D is unclear. From germline, CDR1 is MNHEY and CDR2 SMNVEV (reference sequence). The CDR3 sequence is 14 residues long. V was shortened by 8 bases and J by 2 bases, with 13 bases between the two germline ends. Here the CDR3 DNA reads TGTGCCAGCCGGTTGGGTAGCCCCTACAATGAGCAGTTCTTC. Translation gives CASRLGSPYNEQFF.